This T cell receptor beta chain was captured in a study of graft-versus-host responses after intestinal transplantation. Overall study findings and caveats: Recipient marrow harbored GvH clones, some of which surfaced first in ileum or blood. The study associated peak circulating GvH clone levels with early post-transplant HvG declines.

This clone was detected once. Its antigen is undetermined. Here immunoSEQ multiplex PCR was the method, and the copy in TCRdb shows in-frame clones only, minus some. The sample yields about 130,000 clones, roughly 91% seen once. CDR1 is SGHDT, CDR2 YYEEEE, per germline. V shed 1 base and J shed 8 bases, with 8 bases lying between them. The CDR3 runs 12 residues. This specimen consisted of unstimulated CD4+ T cells sorted from spleen or lymph node cells, obtained before intestinal transplant. The genes are TRBV5-6 and TRBJ2-3; no clear D. The TCR was taken from a human donor who received an intestinal transplant. CDR3 loop: CASSLWSGTQYF. CDR3 DNA sequence: TGTGCCAGCAGCTTGTGGTCAGGTACGCAGTATTTT.